The T cell receptor beta chain described here comes from a study of T cell responses to AZD1222 COVID-19 vaccine. This CDR3 contains 14 residues. The germline CDR1 and CDR2 sequences are MNHEY and SMNVEV (reference sequence). The V end lost 7 bases, the J end lost 5 bases, and 15 bases lay between the germline ends. Sequenced by immunoSEQ multiplex PCR; TCRdb stores in-frame clones only, minus some. The table records about 140,000 clones, around 90% of them present only once. The specimen comprised peripheral blood, sampled on day 0 of AZD1222 vaccination. J is TRBJ2-1 and V is TRBV27; a possible D gene is TRBD1 (6 bases). The origin of this receptor is an adult in good health. CDR3: CASTLLGADNEQFF. The CDR3 DNA reads TGTGCCAGCACCCTTTTGGGGGCGGACAATGAGCAGTTCTTC.